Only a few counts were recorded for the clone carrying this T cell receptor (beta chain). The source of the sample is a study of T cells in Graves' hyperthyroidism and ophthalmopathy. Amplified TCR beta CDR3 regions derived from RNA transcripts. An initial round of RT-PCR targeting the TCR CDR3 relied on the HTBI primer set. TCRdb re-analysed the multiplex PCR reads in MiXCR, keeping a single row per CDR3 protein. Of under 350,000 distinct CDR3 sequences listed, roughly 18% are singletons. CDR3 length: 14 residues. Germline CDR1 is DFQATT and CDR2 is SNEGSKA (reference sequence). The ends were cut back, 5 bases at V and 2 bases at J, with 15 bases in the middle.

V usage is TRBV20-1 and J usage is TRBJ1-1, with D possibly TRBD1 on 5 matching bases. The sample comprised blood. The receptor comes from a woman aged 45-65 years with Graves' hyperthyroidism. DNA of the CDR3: TGCAGTGCTCCAAGGGACGGCCTAAACACTGAAGCTTTCTTT. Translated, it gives CSAPRDGLNTEAFF.